This TCR beta chain stems from a study of blood T cell repertoires in COVID-19. Study in general: Samples representing acute and convalescent COVID-19 were sourced from the United States, Italy and Spain. PBMCs, B-cell-depleted T cells, or T cells provided the cDNA or gDNA that made up the material.

V lost 0 bases and J 1 base, leaving 12 bases between the germline ends. Germline V gives CDR1 SGDLS, CDR2 YYNGEE. This CDR3 is built from 16 residues. As originally analysed: By means of reference gene primer amplification, nucleated cell counts were estimated. Some clones are missing from TCRdb's copy, which holds only in-frame ones; the method was immunoSEQ multiplex PCR. Clonal size and the V and J genes are those of that table, whereas D and trimming came from the DNA. The sample yields some 99,000 clones, more than 65% seen once. This chain connects TRBV9 to TRBJ2-3; D is possibly TRBD1 (7 bases). Source material: peripheral blood. The TCR sequence derives from an elderly woman with acute or convalescent COVID-19. The CDR3 coding sequence is TGTGCCAGCAGCGTAGCCGCGGGACAGCGCACAGATACGCAGTATTTT. It codes for CASSVAAGQRTDTQYF.